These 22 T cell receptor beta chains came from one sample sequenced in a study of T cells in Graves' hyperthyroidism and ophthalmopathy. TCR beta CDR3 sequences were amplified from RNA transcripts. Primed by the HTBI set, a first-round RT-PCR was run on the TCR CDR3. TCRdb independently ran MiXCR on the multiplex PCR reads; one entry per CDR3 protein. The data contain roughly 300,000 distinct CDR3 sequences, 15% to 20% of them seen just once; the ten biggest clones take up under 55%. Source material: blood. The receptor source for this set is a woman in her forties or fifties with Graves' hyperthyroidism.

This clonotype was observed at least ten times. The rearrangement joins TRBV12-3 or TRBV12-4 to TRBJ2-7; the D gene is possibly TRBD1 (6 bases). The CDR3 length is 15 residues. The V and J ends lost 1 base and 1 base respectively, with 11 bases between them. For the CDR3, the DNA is TGTGCCAGCAGTTTAGAACCCGACAGGTCCTACGAGCAGTACTTC. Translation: CASSLEPDRSYEQYF.

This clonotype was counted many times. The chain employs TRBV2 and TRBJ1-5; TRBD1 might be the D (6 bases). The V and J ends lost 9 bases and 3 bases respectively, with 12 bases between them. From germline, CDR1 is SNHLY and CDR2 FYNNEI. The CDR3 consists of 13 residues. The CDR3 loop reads CASSRDNNQPQHF. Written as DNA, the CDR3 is TGTGCCAGTTCCCGGGACAACAATCAGCCCCAGCATTTT. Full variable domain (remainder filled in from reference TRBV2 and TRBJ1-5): EPEVTQTPSHQVTQMGQEVILRCVPISNHLYFYWYRQILGQKVEFLVSFYNNEISEKSEIFDDQFSVERPDGSNFTLKIRSTKLEDSAMYFCASSRDNNQPQHFGDGTRLSIL.

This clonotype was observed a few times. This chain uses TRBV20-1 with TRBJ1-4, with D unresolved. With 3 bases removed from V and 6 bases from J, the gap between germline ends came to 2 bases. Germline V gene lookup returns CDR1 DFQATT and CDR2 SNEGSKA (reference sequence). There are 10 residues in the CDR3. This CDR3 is CSARDEKLFF. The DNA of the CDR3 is TGCAGTGCTAGGGATGAAAAACTGTTTTTT.

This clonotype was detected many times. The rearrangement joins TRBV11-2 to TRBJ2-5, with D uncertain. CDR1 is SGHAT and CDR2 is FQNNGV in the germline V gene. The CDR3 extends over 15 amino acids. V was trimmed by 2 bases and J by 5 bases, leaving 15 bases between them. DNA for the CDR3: TGTGCCAGCAGCTTACGGCCCCCGCCGAGTGAGACCCAGTACTTC. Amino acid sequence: CASSLRPPPSETQYF.

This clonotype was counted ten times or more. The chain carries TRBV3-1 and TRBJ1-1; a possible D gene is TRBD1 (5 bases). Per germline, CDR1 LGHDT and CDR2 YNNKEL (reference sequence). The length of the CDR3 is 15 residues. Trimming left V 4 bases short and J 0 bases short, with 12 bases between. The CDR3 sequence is CASSPETAMNTEAFF. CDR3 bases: TGTGCCAGCAGCCCGGAGACAGCTATGAACACTGAAGCTTTCTTT.

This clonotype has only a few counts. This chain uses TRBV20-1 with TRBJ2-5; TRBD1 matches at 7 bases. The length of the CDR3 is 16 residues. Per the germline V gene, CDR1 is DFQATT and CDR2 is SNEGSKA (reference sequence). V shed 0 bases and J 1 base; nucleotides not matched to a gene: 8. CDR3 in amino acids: CSAREQDRVPQETQYF. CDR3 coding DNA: TGCAGTGCTAGAGAGCAAGACAGGGTCCCCCAAGAGACCCAGTACTTC.

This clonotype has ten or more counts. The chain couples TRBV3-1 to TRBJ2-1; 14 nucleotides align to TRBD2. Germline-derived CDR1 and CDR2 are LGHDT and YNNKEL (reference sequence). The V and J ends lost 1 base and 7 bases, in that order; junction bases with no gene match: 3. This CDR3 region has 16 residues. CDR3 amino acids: CASSQGLAGGQNEQFF. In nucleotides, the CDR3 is TGTGCCAGCAGCCAAGGACTAGCGGGGGGGCAAAATGAGCAGTTCTTC.

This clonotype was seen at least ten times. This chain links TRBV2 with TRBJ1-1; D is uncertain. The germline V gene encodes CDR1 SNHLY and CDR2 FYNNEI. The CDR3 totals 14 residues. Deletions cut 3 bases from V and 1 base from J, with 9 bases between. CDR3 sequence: CASSDPRRNTEAFF. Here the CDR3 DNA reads TGTGCCAGCAGTGACCCCAGGCGGAACACTGAAGCTTTCTTT.

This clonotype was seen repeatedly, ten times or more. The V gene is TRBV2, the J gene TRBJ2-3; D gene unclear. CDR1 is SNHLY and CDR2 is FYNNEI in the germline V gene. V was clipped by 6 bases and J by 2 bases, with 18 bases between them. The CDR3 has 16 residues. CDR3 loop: CASRPLIRQDTDTQYF. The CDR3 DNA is TGTGCCAGCAGACCTCTCATCAGGCAGGACACAGATACGCAGTATTTT.

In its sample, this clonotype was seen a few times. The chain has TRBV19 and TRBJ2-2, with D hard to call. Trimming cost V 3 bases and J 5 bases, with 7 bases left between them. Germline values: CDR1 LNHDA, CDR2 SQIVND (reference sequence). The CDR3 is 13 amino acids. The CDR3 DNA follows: TGTGCCAGTAGTATGGGTCCGACCGGGGAGCTGTTTTTT. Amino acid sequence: CASSMGPTGELFF.

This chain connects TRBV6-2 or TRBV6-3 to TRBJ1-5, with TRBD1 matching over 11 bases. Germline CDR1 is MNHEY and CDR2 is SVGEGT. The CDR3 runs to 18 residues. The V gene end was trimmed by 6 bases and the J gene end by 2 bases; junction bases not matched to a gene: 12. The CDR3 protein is CASSRPGTGGGGNQPQHF. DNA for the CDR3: TGTGCCAGCAGCCGCCCCGGGACAGGGGGAGGAGGCAATCAGCCCCAGCATTTT.

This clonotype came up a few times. CDR3 region: CASKSKGSSYNSPLHF. The CDR3, as DNA: TGTGCCAGCAAGAGTAAGGGGAGCTCCTATAATTCACCCCTCCACTTT. This chain links TRBV2 with TRBJ1-6; tentatively, D is TRBD1 (5 bases). V was pared by 7 bases and J by 0 bases, with 13 bases between. The CDR3 has 16 residues. Germline assignment: CDR1 SNHLY and CDR2 FYNNEI.

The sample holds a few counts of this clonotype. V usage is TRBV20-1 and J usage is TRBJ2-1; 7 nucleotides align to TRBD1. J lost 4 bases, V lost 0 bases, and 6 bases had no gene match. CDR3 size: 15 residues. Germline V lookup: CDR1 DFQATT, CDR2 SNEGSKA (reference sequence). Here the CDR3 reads CSARDGTDIYNEQFF. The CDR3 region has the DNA TGCAGTGCTAGAGATGGGACAGACATTTACAATGAGCAGTTCTTC.

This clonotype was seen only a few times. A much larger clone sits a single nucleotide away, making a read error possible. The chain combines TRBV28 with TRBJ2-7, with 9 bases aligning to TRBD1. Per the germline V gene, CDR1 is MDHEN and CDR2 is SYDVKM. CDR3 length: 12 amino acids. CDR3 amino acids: CASGTGRYERYF. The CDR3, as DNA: TGTGCCAGCGGGACAGGGCGATACGAGCGGTACTTC.

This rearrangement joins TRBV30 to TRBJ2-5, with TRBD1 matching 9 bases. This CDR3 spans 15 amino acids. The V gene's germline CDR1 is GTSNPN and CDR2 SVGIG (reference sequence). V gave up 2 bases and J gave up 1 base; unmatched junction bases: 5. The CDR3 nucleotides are TGTGCCTGGAGTAGGGGACAGGGAATCCAAGAGACCCAGTACTTC. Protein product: CAWSRGQGIQETQYF.

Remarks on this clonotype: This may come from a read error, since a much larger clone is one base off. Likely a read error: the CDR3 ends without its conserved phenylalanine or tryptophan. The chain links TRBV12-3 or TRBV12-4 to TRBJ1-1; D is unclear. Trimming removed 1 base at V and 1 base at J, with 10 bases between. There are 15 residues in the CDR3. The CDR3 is CASSLDPRQNTEAFV. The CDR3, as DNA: TGTGCCAGCAGTTTAGATCCCAGGCAGAACACTGAAGCTTTCGTT.

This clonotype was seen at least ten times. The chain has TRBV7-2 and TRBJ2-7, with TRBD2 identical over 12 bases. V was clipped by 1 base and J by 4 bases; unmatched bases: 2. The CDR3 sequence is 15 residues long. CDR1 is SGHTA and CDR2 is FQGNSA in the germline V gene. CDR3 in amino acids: CASSLEGTSGYEQYF. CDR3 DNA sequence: TGTGCCAGCAGCTTAGAAGGGACTAGCGGGTACGAGCAGTACTTC. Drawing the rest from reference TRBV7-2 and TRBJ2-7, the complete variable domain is GAGVSQSPSNKVTEKGKDVELRCDPISGHTALYWYRQSLGQGLEFLIYFQGNSAPDKSGLPSDRFSAERTGGSVSTLTIQRTQQEDSAVYLCASSLEGTSGYEQYFGPGTRLTVT.

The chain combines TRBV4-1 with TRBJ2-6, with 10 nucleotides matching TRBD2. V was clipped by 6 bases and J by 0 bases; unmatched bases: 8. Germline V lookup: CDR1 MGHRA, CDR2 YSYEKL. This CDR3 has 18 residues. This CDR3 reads CASSLRLAGDSGANVLTF. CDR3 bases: TGCGCCAGCAGTCTCCGACTAGCGGGCGACTCTGGGGCCAACGTCCTGACTTTC.

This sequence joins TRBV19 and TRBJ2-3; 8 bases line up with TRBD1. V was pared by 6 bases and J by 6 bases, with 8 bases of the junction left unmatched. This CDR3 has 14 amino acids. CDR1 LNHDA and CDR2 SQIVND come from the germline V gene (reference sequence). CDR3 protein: CASRPGQAMDTQYF. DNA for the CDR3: TGTGCCAGTAGGCCGGGACAGGCAATGGATACGCAGTATTTT.

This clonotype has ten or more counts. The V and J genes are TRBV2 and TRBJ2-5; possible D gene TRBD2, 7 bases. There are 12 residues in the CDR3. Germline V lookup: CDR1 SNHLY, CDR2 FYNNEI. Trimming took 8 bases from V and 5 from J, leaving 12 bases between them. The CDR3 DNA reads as TGTGCCAGCGGGGGGGCCGGGGAGACCCAGTACTTC. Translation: CASGGAGETQYF.

This CDR3 is CASSFNREWTKNIQYF. As DNA, the CDR3 is TGTGCCAGTAGTTTTAACAGGGAGTGGACCAAAAACATTCAGTACTTC. The chain recombines TRBV19 with TRBJ2-4; a possible D gene is TRBD1 (6 bases). The V and J ends lost 5 bases and 2 bases respectively, with 16 bases between them. The CDR3 is 16 residues long. CDR1 and CDR2 from the germline V gene are LNHDA and SQIVND (reference sequence).

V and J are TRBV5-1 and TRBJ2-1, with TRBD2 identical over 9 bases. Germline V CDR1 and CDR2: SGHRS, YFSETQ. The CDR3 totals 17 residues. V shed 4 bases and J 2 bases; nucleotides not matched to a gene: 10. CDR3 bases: TGCGCCAGCAGCCAAGACCCCTCTAGCGGGGCCTACAATGAGCAGTTCTTC. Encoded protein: CASSQDPSSGAYNEQFF.